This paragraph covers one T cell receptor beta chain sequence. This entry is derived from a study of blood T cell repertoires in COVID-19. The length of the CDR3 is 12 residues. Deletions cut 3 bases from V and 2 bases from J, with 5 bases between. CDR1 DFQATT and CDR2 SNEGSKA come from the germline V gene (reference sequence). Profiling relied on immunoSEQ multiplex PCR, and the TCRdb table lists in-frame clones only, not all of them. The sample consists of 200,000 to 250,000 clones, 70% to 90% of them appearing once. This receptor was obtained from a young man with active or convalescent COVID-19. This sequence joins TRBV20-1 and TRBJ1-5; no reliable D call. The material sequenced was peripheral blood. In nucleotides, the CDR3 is TGCAGTGCTAGTACTGGCAATCAGCCCCAGCATTTT. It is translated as CSASTGNQPQHF.